One and the same sample provided the 20 T cell receptor beta chains below, sequenced in a study of kidney transplant recipient with SARS-CoV-2 infection. From the reads, TCRdb called clonotypes with MiXCR, one entry per CDR3 protein. The sample lists about 250,000 distinct CDR3 sequences, 29% occurring once. The sequencing used a blood sample, collected at baseline and on day 111 from a kidney transplant recipient. These receptors all come from a young adult male patient who had COVID-19 and was a kidney transplant recipient. The graft donor may have contributed some T cells.

This clonotype was counted many times. The chain has TRBV11-3 and TRBJ2-1; TRBD1 agrees at 9 bases. V lost 5 bases and J lost 1; bases outside the gene matches: 6. Germline V CDR1 and CDR2: SGHNT, YENEEA. This CDR3 comprises 16 residues. The CDR3 loop reads CASSTGTGKSYNEQFF. CDR3 bases: TGTGCCAGCAGCACAGGGACAGGGAAATCCTACAATGAGCAGTTCTTC. The full variable domain, in which reference TRBV11-3 and TRBJ2-1 provide the parts outside the CDR3, is EAGVVQSPRYKIIEKKQPVAFWCNPISGHNTLYWYLQNLGQGPELLIRYENEEAVDDSQLPKDRFSAERLKGVDSTLKIQPAELGDSAVYLCASSTGTGKSYNEQFFGPGTRLTVL.

This clonotype was seen many times. The rearrangement uses TRBV9 and TRBJ1-3, with D perhaps matching TRBD1 (6 bases). V lost 2 bases and J 0 bases, leaving 6 bases between the germline ends. This CDR3 is built from 14 residues. Germline CDR1 is SGDLS and CDR2 is YYNGEE. The CDR3 protein is CASSVTGSGNTIYF. The CDR3 DNA reads as TGTGCCAGCAGCGTGACAGGCTCTGGAAACACCATATATTTT.

This clonotype showed up just a few times. The chain links TRBV6-1 to TRBJ1-1, with no clear D. The V end lost 0 bases, the J end lost 1 base, and 6 bases lay between the germline ends. Germline CDR1 reads MNHNS; CDR2 reads SASEGT. The CDR3 is 14 amino acids. CDR3 region: CASSEAMGNTEAFF. Written as DNA, the CDR3 is TGTGCCAGCAGTGAAGCGATGGGGAACACTGAAGCTTTCTTT.

This clonotype was observed at least ten times. The V gene is TRBV7-3, the J gene TRBJ2-1; D assignment may be TRBD1 or TRBD2 (7 bases each). CDR3 length equals 14 residues. From germline, CDR1 is SGHTA and CDR2 FQGTGA. The germline V and J ends were trimmed by 2 bases and 6 bases, with 11 bases remaining between them. The CDR3 sequence: CASSLQGGGNEQFF. CDR3 nucleotides: TGTGCCAGCAGCTTACAGGGGGGGGGCAATGAGCAGTTCTTC.

This clonotype was detected many times. The chain employs TRBV5-1 and TRBJ1-2; the D is unclear. Germline assignment: CDR1 SGHRS and CDR2 YFSETQ. V lost 7 bases, J lost 4 bases, and 23 bases lay in between. The CDR3 has 16 residues. DNA of the CDR3: TGCGCCAGCGAGGTACAATCGGTTCGAAAGACCTATGGCTACACCTTC. Residues: CASEVQSVRKTYGYTF.

On this clonotype: This sequence may be a read error, since a much larger clone differs from it by one base. The rearrangement joins TRBV6-5 to TRBJ1-2; TRBD1 agrees at 7 bases. Germline CDR1 is MNHEY and CDR2 is SVGAGI. CDR3 length: 14 amino acids. CDR3: CTSSSRGSDYGYTF. CDR3 bases: TGTACCAGCAGTTCCAGGGGGTCGGACTATGGCTACACCTTC.

Comment on this clonotype: Being one base from a much bigger clone, this may be a read error. The chain combines TRBV6-2 or TRBV6-3 with TRBJ1-3, with a weak D call TRBD1 (5 bases). In germline, CDR1 is MNHEY, CDR2 SVGEGT. The V end lost 6 bases, the J end lost 0 bases, and 12 bases lay between the germline ends. The CDR3 runs to 15 residues. The CDR3 nucleotides are TGTGCCAGCAGAAGGAGGGGCCTCTCTGGAAACACCATATATTTT. Encoded protein: CASRRRGLSGNTIYF.

This clonotype was counted only a few times. The V call is TRBV9, the J call TRBJ2-2, with a tentative D call TRBD1 (5 bases). Deletions cut 3 bases from V and 6 bases from J, with 15 bases between. This CDR3 is 15 amino acids long. Per the germline V gene, CDR1 is SGDLS and CDR2 is YYNGEE. This chain's CDR3 is CASSEDTRDAGELFF. The CDR3, as DNA: TGTGCCAGCAGCGAGGACACCCGCGACGCCGGGGAGCTGTTTTTT.

In the case of this clonotype: A much larger clone is a single base away; this may be a read error. This chain joins TRBV11-2 and TRBJ2-2; perhaps TRBD1 as D (5 bases). This CDR3 has 14 residues. CDR1 is SGHAT, CDR2 FQNNGV, per germline. CDR3 sequence reads: CASGLGQGFGELFF. The CDR3 nucleotides read TGTGCCAGCGGCTTAGGACAAGGTTTCGGGGAGCTGTTTTTT.

There are a few counts of this clonotype. The chain joins TRBV5-6 to TRBJ2-4; TRBD1 might be the D (6 bases). The CDR3 runs 16 residues. Trimming took 4 bases from V and 0 from J, leaving 14 bases between them. Germline V gene lookup returns CDR1 SGHDT and CDR2 YYEEEE. DNA for the CDR3: TGTGCCAGCAGCAGGCCGGACAGATTAGCCAAAAACATTCAGTACTTC. Translation gives CASSRPDRLAKNIQYF.

This clonotype was found many times. J is TRBJ2-5 and V is TRBV3-1; D possibly corresponds to TRBD1 (6 bases). CDR3 length: 16 amino acids. Between the trimmed V and J ends, which lost 0 bases and 3 bases, there was a span of 14 bases. Germline V gene data show CDR1 as LGHDT and CDR2 as YNNKEL (reference sequence). In DNA form, the CDR3 reads TGTGCCAGCAGCCAAGATCGGTTGAACAGGGAAGAGACCCAGTACTTC. It specifies CASSQDRLNREETQYF.

Many counts were recorded for this clonotype. The rearrangement links TRBV20-1 to TRBJ2-5; 8 nucleotides match TRBD2. V lost 0 bases to trimming and J lost 0 bases; unmatched junction nucleotides: 3. CDR1 and CDR2 from the germline V gene are DFQATT and SNEGSKA (reference sequence). The CDR3 totals 15 residues. CDR3 protein: CSARETGGYQETQYF. The DNA for the CDR3 is TGCAGTGCTAGAGAGACGGGAGGGTACCAAGAGACCCAGTACTTC.

With regard to this clonotype: It may be a read error: a sequence one base away is much more abundant. The V and J genes are TRBV5-1 and TRBJ2-1, with D unclear. In germline, CDR1 is SGHRS, CDR2 YFSETQ. This CDR3 has 14 residues. The CDR3 sequence: CASSLAPAKNEQSF. The CDR3 DNA reads TGCGCCAGCAGCTTGGCACCCGCAAAGAATGAGCAGTCCTTC.

This clonotype has only one observation. The likely explanation is a read error, given a far larger clone one base away. The chain has TRBV6-5 and TRBJ2-7; no definite D call. The CDR3 loop spans 15 amino acids. The germline V gene has CDR1 MNHEY and CDR2 SVGAGI. The germline V and J ends were trimmed by 5 bases and 0 bases, with 14 bases remaining between them. For the CDR3, the DNA is TGTGCCAGCAGTGGAAGTGGCCAGTACTCCTACGAGCAGTACTTC. It is translated as CASSGSGQYSYEQYF.

This clonotype was counted ten times or more. CDR3 residues: CASRTGDQPQHF. Written as DNA, the CDR3 is TGTGCCAGCCGGACAGGGGATCAGCCCCAGCATTTT. The V gene is TRBV19, the J gene TRBJ1-5; 9 positions match TRBD1. The CDR3 runs 12 residues. J was trimmed by 5 bases and V by 9 bases; bases with no gene match: 2. Germline CDR1 reads LNHDA; CDR2 reads SQIVND (reference sequence).

Concerning this clonotype itself: This could be a read error, since a much larger clone is one nucleotide away. The rearrangement links TRBV28 to TRBJ1-4; 7 bases map to TRBD1. Looked up from germline, CDR1 is MDHEN and CDR2 is SYDVKM. The J segment lost 8 bases and the V segment lost 7 bases, leaving 13 bases of the junction unmatched. This CDR3 comprises 15 residues. CDR3 sequence: CASNSAGGEGEKLFF. The CDR3 nucleotides are TGTGCCAGCAATTCTGCAGGGGGGGAAGGGGAAAAACTGTTTTTT.

This clonotype was picked up a small number of times. The V call is TRBV24-1, the J call TRBJ1-2; D not resolved. Germline V gives CDR1 KGHDR, CDR2 SFDVKD. The CDR3 covers 17 residues. Trimming took off 6 bases at V and 4 bases at J, with 23 bases between the two ends. This chain's CDR3 is CATSHLLSTRKTYGYTF. DNA of the CDR3: TGTGCCACCAGTCACCTCCTTAGTACCAGAAAGACCTATGGCTACACCTTC.

Comments on this clonotype: A read error is possible here, since a much larger clone lies one base away. The genes are TRBV4-3 and TRBJ2-7; D remains unclear. Germline loops: CDR1 LGHNA, CDR2 YSLEER. This CDR3 is 13 amino acids long. The CDR3 DNA reads TGCGCCAGCAGCCAAGATAAAGCCTACGGGCAGTACTTC. Protein: CASSQDKAYGQYF.

This clonotype occurred many times. The chain uses TRBV6-5 and TRBJ1-6, with 8 positions matching TRBD1. The CDR3 extends over 14 amino acids. The V segment lost 4 bases and the J segment 10 bases; nucleotides outside the gene matches: 6. Germline values: CDR1 MNHEY, CDR2 SVGAGI. CDR3 protein: CASSWGQEGSPLHF. In nucleotides, the CDR3 is TGTGCCAGCAGTTGGGGACAGGAAGGATCACCCCTCCACTTT.

This chain connects TRBV12-3 or TRBV12-4 to TRBJ1-2; D ambiguous. The CDR3 contains 17 residues. With 5 bases removed from V and 6 bases from J, the gap between germline ends came to 25 bases. In nucleotides, the CDR3 is TGTGCCAGCAGTGTGGGGAACACAGCAGGAAAGACCCATGGCTACACCTTC. It is translated as CASSVGNTAGKTHGYTF.